This T cell receptor (beta chain) was retrieved from a study of immune characterization of retroperitoneal liposarcoma. This clonotype showed up just a few times. MiXCR, applied by TCRdb to the PCR reads, yields one record per CDR3 protein. Here the sample spans around 10,000 distinct CDR3 sequences, 25% to 30% being singletons. Germline V gene lookup returns CDR1 SGHDT and CDR2 YYEEEE. The CDR3 length is 17 residues. This sequence originates from a female donor with retroperitoneal liposarcoma. The chain joins TRBV5-6 to TRBJ2-5; 10 bases line up with TRBD2. The J call could be wrong; TRBJ2-7 is a better fit for the DNA end. The specimen sequenced was tumor tissue. CDR3 protein: CASSLGTSGLGGVEQYF. The CDR3 DNA sequence: TGTGCCAGCAGCTTGGGGACTAGCGGCCTAGGGGGGGTCGAGCAGTACTTC.